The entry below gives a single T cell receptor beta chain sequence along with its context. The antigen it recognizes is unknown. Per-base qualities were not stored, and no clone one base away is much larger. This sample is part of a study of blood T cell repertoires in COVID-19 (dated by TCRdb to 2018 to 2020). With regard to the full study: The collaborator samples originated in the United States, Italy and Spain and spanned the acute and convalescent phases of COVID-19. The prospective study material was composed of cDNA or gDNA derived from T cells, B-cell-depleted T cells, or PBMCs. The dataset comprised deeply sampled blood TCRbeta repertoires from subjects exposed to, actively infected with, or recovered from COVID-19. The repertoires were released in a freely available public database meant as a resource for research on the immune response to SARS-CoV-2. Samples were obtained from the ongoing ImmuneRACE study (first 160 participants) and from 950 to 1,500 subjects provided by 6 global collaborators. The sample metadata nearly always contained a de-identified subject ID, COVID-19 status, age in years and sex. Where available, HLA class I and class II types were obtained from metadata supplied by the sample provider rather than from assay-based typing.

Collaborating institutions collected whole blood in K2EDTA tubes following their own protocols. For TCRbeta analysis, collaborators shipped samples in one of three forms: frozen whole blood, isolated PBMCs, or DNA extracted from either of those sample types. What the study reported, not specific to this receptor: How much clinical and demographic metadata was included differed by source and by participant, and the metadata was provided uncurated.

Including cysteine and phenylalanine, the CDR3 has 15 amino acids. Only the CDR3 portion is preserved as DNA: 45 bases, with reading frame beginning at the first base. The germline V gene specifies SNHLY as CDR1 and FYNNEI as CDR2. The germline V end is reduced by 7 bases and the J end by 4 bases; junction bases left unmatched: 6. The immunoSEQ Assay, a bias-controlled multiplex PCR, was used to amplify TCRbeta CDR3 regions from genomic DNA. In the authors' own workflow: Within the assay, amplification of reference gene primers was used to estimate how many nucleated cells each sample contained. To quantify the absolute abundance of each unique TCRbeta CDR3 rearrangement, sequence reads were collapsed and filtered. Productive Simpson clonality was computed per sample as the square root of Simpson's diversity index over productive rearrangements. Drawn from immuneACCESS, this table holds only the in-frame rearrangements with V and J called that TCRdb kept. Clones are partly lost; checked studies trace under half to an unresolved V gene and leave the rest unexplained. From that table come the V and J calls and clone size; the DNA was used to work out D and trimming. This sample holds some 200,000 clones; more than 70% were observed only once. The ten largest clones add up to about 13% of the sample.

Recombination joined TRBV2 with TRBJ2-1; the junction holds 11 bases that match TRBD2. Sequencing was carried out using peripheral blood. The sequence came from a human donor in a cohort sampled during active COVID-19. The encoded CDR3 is CASISGTSGYNEQFF. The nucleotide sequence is TGTGCCAGCATTTCCGGGACTAGCGGATACAATGAGCAGTTCTTC.